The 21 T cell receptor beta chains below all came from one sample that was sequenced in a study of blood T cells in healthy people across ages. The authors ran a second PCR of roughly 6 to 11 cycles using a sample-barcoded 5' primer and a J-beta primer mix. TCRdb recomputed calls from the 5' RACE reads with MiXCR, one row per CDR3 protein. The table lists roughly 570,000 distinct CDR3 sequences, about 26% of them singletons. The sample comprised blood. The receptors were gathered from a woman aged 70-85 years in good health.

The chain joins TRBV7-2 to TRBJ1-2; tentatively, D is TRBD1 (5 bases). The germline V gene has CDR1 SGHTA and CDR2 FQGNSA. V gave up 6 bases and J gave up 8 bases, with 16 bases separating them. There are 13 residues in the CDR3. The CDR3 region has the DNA TGTGCCAGCAGATTTACCGGACATAGGGGCTACACCTTC. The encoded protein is CASRFTGHRGYTF.

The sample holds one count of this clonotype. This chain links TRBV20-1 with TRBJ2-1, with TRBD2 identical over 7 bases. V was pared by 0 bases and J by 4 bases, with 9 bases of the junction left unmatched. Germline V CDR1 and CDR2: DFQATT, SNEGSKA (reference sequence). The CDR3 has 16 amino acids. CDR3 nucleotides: TGCAGTGCTAGAGATAATAGGGCTAGCGGATACAATGAGCAGTTCTTC. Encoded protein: CSARDNRASGYNEQFF.

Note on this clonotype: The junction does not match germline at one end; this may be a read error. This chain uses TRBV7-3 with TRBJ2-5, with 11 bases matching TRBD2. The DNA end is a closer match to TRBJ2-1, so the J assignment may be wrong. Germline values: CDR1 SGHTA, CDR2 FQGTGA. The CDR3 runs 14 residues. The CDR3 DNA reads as TGTGCCGGCAGCTTAGCGGGGGGGACAAATGAGCAGTTCTTC. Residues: CAGSLAGGTNEQFF.

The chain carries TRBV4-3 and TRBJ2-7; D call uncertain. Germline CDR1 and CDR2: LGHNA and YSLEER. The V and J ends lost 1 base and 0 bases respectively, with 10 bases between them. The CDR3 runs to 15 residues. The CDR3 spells CASSQVAAISYEQYF. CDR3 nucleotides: TGCGCCAGCAGCCAAGTTGCGGCGATCTCCTACGAGCAGTACTTC.

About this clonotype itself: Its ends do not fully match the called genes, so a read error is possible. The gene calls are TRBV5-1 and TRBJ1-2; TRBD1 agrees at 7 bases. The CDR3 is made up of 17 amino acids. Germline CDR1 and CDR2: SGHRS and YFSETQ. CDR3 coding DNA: TGCGCCGGCAGCTTGGCCGGGACAGCGACCTTGGTCTATGGCTACACCTTC. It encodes CAGSLAGTATLVYGYTF.

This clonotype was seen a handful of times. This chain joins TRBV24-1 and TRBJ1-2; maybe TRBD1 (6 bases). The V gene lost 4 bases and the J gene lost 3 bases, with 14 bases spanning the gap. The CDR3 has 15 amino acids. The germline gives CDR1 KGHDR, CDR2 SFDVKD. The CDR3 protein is CATSDATGWDYGYTF. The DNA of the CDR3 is TGTGCCACCAGTGACGCGACAGGATGGGACTATGGCTACACCTTC.

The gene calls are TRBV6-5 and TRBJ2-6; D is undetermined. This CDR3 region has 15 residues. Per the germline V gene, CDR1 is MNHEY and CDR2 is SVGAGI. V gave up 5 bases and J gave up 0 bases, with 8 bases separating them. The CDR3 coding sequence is TGTGCCAGCAGTAGACACCTCTCTGGGGCCAACGTCCTGACTTTC. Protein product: CASSRHLSGANVLTF.

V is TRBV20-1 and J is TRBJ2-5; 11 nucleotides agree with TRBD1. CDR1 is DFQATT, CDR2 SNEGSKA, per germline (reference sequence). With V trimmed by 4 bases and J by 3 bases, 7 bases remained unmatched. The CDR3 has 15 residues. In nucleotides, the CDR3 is TGCAGTGCTACCCCGGACAGGGGGCTTAAAGAGACCCAGTACTTC. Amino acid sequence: CSATPDRGLKETQYF.

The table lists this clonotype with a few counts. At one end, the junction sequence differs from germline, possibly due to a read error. CDR3 in amino acids: CASNQDRSSGAGGYF. The CDR3 DNA is TGCGCCAGCAACCAAGATCGTAGTAGCGGGGCCGGGGGGTACTTC. This chain links TRBV4-3 with TRBJ2-5; TRBD2 agrees at 8 bases. CDR1 and CDR2 from the germline V gene are LGHNA and YSLEER. CDR3 length equals 15 residues.

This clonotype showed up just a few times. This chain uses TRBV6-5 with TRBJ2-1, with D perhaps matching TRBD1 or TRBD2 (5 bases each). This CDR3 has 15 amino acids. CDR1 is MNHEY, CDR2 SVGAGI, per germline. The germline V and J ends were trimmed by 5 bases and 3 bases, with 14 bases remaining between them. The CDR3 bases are TGTGCCAGCAGTCACAAGGGGAGTCTCTACAATGAGCAGTTCTTC. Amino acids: CASSHKGSLYNEQFF.

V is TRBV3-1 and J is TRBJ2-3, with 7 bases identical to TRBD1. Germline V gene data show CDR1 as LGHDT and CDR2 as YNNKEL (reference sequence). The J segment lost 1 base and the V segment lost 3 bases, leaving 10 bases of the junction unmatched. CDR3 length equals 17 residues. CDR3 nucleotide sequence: TGTGCCAGCAGCCATCCTGGGACAGACTTACGCACAGATACGCAGTATTTT. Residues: CASSHPGTDLRTDTQYF.

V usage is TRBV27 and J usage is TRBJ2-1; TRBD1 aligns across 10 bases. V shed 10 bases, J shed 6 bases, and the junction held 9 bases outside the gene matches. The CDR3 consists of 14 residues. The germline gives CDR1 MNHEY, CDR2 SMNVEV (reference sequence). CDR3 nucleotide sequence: TGTGCCACCGGGGGACAGGGGCCTATCAATGAGCAGTTCTTC. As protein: CATGGQGPINEQFF.

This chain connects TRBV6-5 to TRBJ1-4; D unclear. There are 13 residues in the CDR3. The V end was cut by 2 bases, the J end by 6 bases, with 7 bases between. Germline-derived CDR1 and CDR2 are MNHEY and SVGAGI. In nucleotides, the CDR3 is TGTGCCAGCAGTTACGACCGAGATGAAAAACTGTTTTTT. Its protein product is CASSYDRDEKLFF.

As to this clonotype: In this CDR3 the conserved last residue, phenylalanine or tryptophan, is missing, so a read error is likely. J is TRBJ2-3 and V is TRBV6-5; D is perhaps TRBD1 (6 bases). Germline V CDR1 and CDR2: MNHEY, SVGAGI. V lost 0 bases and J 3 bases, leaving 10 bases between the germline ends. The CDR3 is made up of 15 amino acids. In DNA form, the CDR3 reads TGTGCCAGCAGTTACTCGCCCAGGGGAACAGATACGCAGTATCTT. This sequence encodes CASSYSPRGTDTQYL.

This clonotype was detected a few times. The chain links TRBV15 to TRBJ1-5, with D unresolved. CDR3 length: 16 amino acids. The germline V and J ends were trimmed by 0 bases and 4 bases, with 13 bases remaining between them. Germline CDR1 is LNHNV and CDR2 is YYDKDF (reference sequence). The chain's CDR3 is CATSRDRADSNQPQHF. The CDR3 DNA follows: TGTGCCACCAGCAGAGACCGGGCAGATAGTAATCAGCCCCAGCATTTT.

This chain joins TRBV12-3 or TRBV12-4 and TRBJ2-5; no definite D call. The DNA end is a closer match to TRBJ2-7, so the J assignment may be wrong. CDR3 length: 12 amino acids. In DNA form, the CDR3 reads TGTGCCAGCAGAAAACAGCGCTACGAGCAGTACTTC. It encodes CASRKQRYEQYF.

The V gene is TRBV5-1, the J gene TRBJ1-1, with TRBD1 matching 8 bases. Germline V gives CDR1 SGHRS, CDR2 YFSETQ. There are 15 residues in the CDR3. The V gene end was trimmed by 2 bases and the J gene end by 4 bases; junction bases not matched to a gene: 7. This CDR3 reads CASSFGQGEGTEAFF. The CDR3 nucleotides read TGCGCCAGCAGCTTTGGACAGGGTGAAGGCACTGAAGCTTTCTTT. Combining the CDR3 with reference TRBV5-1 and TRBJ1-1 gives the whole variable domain KAGVTQTPRYLIKTRGQQVTLSCSPISGHRSVSWYQQTPGQGLQFLFEYFSETQRNKGNFPGRFSGRQFSNSRSEMNVSTLELGDSALYLCASSFGQGEGTEAFFGQGTRLTVV.

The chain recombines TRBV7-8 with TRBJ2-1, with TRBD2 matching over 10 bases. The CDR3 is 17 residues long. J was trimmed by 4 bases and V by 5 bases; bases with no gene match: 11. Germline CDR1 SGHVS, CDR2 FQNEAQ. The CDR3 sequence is CASSPHPGLAAYNEQFF. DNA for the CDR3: TGTGCCAGCAGCCCACACCCTGGACTAGCGGCGTACAATGAGCAGTTCTTC.

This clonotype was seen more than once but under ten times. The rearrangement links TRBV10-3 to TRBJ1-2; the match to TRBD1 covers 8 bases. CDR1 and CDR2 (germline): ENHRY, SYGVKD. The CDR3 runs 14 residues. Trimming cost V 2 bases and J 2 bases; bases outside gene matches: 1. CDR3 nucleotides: TGTGCCATCAGTGAGCGGACAGGGAACTATGGCTACACCTTC. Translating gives CAISERTGNYGYTF.

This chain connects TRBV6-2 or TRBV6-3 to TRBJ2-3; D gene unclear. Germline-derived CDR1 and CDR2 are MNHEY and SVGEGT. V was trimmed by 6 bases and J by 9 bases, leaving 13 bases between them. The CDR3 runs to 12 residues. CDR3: CASSQDGWTQYF. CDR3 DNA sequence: TGTGCCAGCAGCCAGGACGGCTGGACGCAGTATTTT.

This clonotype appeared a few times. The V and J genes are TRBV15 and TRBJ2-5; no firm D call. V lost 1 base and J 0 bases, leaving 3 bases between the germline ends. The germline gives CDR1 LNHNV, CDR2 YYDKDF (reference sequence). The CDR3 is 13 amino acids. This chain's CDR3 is CATSRAYQETQYF. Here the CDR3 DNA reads TGTGCCACCAGCAGAGCGTACCAAGAGACCCAGTACTTC.